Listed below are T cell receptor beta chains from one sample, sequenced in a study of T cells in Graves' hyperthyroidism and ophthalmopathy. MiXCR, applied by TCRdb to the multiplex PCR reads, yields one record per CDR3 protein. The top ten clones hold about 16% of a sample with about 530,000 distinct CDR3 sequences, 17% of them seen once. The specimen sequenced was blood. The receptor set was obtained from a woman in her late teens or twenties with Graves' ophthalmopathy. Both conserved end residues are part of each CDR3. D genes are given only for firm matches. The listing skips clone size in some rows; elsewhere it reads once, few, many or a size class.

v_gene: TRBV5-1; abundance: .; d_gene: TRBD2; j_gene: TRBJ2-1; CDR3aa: CASSGGSGSWEQFF; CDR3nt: TGCGCCAGCAGCGGGGGTAGCGGGAGTTGGGAGCAGTTCTTC
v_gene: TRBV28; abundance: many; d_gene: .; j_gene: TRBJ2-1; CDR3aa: CASRKEAHNEQFF; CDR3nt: TGTGCCAGCAGAAAGGAGGCCCACAATGAGCAGTTCTTC
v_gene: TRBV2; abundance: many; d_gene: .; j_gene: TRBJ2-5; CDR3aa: CASRPAVQETQYF; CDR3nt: TGTGCCAGCAGACCAGCTGTACAAGAGACCCAGTACTTC
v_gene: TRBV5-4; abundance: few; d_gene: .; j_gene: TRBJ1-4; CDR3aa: CASSTGEVKEKLFF; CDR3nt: TGTGCCAGCAGCACCGGAGAGGTGAAGGAAAAACTGTTTTTT
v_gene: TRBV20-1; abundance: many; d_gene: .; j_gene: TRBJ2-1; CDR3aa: CSARERDPPNEQFF; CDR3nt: TGCAGTGCTAGGGAACGGGACCCCCCCAATGAGCAGTTCTTC
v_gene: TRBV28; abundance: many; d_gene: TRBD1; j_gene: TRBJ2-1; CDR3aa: CASTVTGDNEQFF; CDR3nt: TGTGCCAGCACCGTGACAGGGGACAATGAGCAGTTCTTC
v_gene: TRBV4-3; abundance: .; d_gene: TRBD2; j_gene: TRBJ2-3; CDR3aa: CASSQDRAGLAGGSTQYF; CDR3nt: TGCGCCAGCAGCCAAGATCGCGCGGGACTAGCGGGAGGTAGTACGCAGTATTTT
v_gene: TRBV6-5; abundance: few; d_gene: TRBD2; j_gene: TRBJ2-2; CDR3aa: CASSLIAGNTGELFF; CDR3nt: TGTGCCAGCAGTTTAATAGCGGGAAACACCGGGGAGCTGTTTTTT
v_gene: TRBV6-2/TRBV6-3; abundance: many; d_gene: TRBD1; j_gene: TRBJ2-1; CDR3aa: CATASGTGGFTLSYNEQFF; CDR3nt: TGTGCCACGGCTTCCGGGACAGGGGGCTTTACGTTGAGTTACAATGAGCAGTTCTTC
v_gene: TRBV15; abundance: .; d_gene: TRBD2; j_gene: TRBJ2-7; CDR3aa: CATSREYASGVADEQYF; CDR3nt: TGTGCCACCAGCAGAGAATACGCTAGCGGGGTGGCGGACGAGCAGTACTTC
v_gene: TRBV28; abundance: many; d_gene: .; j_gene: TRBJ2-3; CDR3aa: CASSPGLTDTQYF; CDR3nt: TGTGCCAGCAGTCCAGGGCTCACAGATACGCAGTATTTT
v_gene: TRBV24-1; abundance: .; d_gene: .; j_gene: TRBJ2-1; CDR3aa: CATSDLRGGGNEQFF; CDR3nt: TGTGCCACCAGTGATCTCCGGGGTGGGGGCAATGAGCAGTTCTTC
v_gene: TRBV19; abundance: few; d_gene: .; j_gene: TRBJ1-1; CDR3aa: CASKSAGLNTEAFF; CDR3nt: TGTGCCAGTAAATCCGCCGGACTGAACACTGAAGCTTTCTTT
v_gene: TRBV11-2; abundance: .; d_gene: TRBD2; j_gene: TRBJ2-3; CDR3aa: CASSGASGGADIDTQYF; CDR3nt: TGTGCCAGCAGCGGGGCTAGCGGGGGGGCTGATATAGATACGCAGTATTTT
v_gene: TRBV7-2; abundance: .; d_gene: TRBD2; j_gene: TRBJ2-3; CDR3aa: CVSSFGTSGRTDTQYF; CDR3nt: TGTGTCAGCAGCTTTGGGACTAGCGGGAGGACAGATACGCAGTATTTT
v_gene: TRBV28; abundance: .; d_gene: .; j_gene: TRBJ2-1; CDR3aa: CASKGARDYNEQFF; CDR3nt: TGTGCCAGCAAGGGCGCCAGGGACTACAATGAGCAGTTCTTC
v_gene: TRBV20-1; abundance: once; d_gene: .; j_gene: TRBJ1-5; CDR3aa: CSAISGAGGNQPQHF; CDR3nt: TGCAGTGCTATTTCGGGGGCTGGAGGCAATCAGCCCCAGCATTTT
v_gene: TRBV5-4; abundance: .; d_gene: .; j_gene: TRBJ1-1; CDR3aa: CASSLEEGGYTEAFF; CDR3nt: TGTGCCAGCAGCTTGGAGGAGGGAGGGTACACTGAAGCTTTCTTT
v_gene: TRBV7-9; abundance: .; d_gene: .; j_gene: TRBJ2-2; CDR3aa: CAIELPAGQLFF; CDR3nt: TGTGCCATCGAGCTCCCGGCCGGGCAGCTGTTTTTT
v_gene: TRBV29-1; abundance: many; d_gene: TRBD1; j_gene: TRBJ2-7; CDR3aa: CSVRQGTYEQYF; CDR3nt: TGCAGCGTCCGACAGGGAACCTACGAGCAGTACTTC
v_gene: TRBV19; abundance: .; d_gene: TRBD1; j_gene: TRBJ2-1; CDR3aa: CASSIAAGGSYNEQFF; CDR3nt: TGTGCCAGTAGTATAGCCGCAGGGGGTTCCTACAATGAGCAGTTCTTC
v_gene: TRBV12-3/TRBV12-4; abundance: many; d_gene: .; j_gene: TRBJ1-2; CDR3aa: CASSFNRQTNYGYTF; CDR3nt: TGTGCCAGCAGTTTTAATAGGCAGACTAACTATGGCTACACCTTC
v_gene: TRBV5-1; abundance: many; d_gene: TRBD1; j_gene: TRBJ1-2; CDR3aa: CASSFRTGTPNYGYTF; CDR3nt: TGCGCCAGCAGCTTTAGGACAGGGACTCCTAACTATGGCTACACCTTC
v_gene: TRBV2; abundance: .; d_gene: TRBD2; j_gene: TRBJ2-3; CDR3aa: CASSSPSGATDTQYF; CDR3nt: TGTGCCAGCAGCAGCCCCAGCGGGGCCACAGATACGCAGTATTTT
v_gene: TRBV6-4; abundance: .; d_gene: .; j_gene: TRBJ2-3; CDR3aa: CASSDRASDTQYF; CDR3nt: TGTGCCAGCAGTGACAGGGCTAGTGATACGCAGTATTTT
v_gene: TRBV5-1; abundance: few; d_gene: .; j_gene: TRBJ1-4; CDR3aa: CASRRQDEKLFF; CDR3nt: TGCGCCAGCAGACGACAGGATGAAAAACTGTTTTTT
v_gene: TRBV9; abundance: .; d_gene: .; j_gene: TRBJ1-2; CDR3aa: CASSDGPYGYTF; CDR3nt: TGTGCCAGCAGTGATGGGCCGTATGGCTACACCTTC
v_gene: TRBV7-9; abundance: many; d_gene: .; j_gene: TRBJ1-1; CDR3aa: CASSWGGSEAFF; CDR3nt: TGTGCCAGCAGCTGGGGGGGCTCTGAAGCTTTCTTT
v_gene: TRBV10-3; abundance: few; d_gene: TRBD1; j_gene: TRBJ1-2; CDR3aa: CATRRDRDTFGYTF; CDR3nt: TGTGCCACCCGCCGGGACAGGGATACGTTTGGCTACACCTTC
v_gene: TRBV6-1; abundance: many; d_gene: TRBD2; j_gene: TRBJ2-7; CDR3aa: CASSEALGGRGLVRWQYF; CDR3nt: TGTGCCAGCAGTGAAGCGCTGGGAGGGCGGGGATTGGTACGATGGCAGTACTTC
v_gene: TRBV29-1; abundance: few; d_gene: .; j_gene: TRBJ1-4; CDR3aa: CSVEDRTGLTNEKLFF; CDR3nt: TGCAGCGTTGAAGATCGAACAGGGTTGACTAATGAAAAACTGTTTTTT
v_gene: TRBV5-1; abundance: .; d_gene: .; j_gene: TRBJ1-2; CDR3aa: CASSPRAGSEDYTF; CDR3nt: TGCGCCAGCAGCCCGAGAGCAGGGAGCGAGGACTACACCTTC
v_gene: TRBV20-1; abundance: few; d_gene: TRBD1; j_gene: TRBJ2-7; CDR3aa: CSAVGFRDRATYEQYF; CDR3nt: TGCAGTGCTGTGGGGTTCCGGGACAGGGCAACCTACGAGCAGTACTTC
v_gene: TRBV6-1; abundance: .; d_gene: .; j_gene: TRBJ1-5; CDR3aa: CASSEAFDQPQHF; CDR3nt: TGTGCCAGCAGTGAAGCATTTGATCAGCCCCAGCATTTT
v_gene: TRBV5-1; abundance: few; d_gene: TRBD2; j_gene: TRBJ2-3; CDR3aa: CASSPGLAGNTDTQYF; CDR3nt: TGCGCCAGCAGCCCGGGACTAGCGGGGAACACAGATACGCAGTATTTT
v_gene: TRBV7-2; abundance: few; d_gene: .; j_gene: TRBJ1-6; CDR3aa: CASSWGANSPLHF; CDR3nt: TGCGCCAGCAGCTGGGGGGCAAATTCACCCCTCCACTTT
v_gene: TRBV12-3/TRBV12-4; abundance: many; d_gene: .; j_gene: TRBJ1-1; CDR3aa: CASSLTSYTEAFF; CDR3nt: TGTGCCAGCAGTTTGACCAGCTACACTGAAGCCTTCTTT
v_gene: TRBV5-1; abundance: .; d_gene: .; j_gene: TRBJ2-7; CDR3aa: CASSQLQGSYEQYF; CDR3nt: TGCGCCAGCAGCCAATTACAGGGCTCCTACGAGCAGTACTTC
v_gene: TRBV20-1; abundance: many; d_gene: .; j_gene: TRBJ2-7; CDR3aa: CSAKPTESYEQYF; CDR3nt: TGCAGTGCTAAACCGACGGAATCCTACGAGCAGTACTTC
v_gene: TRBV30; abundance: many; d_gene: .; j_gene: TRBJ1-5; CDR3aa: CAWSSPYSNQPQHF; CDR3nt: TGTGCCTGGAGTTCTCCGTATAGCAATCAGCCCCAGCATTTT
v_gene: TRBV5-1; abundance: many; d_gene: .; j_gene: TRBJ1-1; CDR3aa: CASSLDSSGTEAFF; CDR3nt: TGCGCCAGCAGCTTAGACAGCTCGGGAACTGAAGCTTTCTTT
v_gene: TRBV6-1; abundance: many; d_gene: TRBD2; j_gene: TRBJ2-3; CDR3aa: CASSRSGGNTDTQYF; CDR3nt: TGTGCCAGCAGTAGGTCGGGGGGGAACACAGATACGCAGTATTTT
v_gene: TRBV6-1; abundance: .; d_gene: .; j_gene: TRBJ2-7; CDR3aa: CASSTWTDHNEQYF; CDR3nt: TGTGCCAGCAGTACGTGGACCGACCACAATGAGCAGTACTTC
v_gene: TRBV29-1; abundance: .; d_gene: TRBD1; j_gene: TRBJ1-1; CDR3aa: CSGGQGNTETFF; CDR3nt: TGCAGCGGGGGACAGGGGAACACTGAAACTTTCTTT
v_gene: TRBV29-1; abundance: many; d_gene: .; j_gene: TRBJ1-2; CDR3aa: CSVEPRGLRGYTF; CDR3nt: TGCAGCGTTGAACCCAGAGGCCTAAGGGGCTACACCTTC
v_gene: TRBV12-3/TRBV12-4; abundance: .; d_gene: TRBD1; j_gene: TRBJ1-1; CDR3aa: CASRGTGRGAFF; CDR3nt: TGTGCCAGCAGAGGGACAGGGAGGGGAGCTTTCTTT
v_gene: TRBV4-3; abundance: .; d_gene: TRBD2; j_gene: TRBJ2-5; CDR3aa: CARGGERQETQYF; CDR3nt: TGCGCCAGGGGGGGGGAGCGGCAAGAGACCCAGTACTTC
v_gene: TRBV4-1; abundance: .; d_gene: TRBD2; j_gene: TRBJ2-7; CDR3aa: CASSQTGGQQYF; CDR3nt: TGCGCCAGCAGCCAAACGGGGGGACAGCAGTACTTC
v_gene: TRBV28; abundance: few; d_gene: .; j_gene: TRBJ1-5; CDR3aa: CATIQGPKGPQHF; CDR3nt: TGTGCCACCATCCAGGGCCCCAAGGGGCCCCAGCATTTT
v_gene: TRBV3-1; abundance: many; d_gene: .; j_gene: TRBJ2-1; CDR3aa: CASSPTSESNEQFF; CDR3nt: TGTGCCAGCAGCCCGACTAGTGAATCCAATGAGCAGTTCTTC
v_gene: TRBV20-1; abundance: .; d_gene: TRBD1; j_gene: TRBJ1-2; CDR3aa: CSASGDRGPRDGYTF; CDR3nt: TGCAGTGCTAGTGGAGACAGGGGGCCGCGGGATGGCTACACCTTC
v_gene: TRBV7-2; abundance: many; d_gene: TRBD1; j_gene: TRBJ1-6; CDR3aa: CASSLEGQINSPLHF; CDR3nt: TGTGCCAGCAGCTTAGAGGGACAGATTAATTCACCCCTCCACTTT
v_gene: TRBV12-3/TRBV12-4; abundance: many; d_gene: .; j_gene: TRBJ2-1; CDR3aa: CASSLSLYNEQFF; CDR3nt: TGTGCCAGCAGTTTGTCCCTCTACAATGAGCAGTTCTTC
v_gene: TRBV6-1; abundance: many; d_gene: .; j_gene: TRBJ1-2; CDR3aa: CASSSREGRNYGYTF; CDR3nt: TGTGCCAGCAGTTCCCGGGAGGGGAGGAACTATGGCTACACCTTC
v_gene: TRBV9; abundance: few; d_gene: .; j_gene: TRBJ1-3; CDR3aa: CASSPQGRDGNTIYF; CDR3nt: TGTGCCAGCAGCCCTCAGGGCAGGGACGGAAACACCATATATTTT
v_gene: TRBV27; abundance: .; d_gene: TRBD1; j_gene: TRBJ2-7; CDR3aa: CASSLPPGQGPRDEQYF; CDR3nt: TGTGCCAGCAGTCTACCTCCGGGACAGGGGCCTCGGGACGAGCAGTACTTC
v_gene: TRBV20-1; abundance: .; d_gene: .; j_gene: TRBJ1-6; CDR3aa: CSARDAGTEYNSPLHF; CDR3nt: TGCAGTGCTAGAGATGCCGGAACGGAATATAATTCACCCCTCCACTTT